These 17 T cell receptor beta chains were sequenced from one sample in a study of response to subunit inactivated influenza vaccine. TCRdb reanalysed the RT-PCR reads using MiXCR and keeps one entry per CDR3 protein. This sample carries 650,000 to 850,000 distinct CDR3 sequences, roughly 13% of them seen once, and the ten largest clones take less than 9%. Sequencing was performed on PBMCs from blood, taken roughly 15 days before vaccination. Receptors originate from a man between 50 and 59 years old who received an inactivated influenza vaccine.

This clonotype has a handful of counts. The V and J genes are TRBV4-3 and TRBJ1-1; 7 positions agree with TRBD1. CDR1 and CDR2 from the germline V gene are LGHNA and YSLEER. With V trimmed by 8 bases and J by 3 bases, 9 bases remained unmatched. The CDR3 consists of 14 residues. DNA of the CDR3: TGCGCCAGCCGATGGGACAGACACGACACTGAAGCTTTCTTT. Amino acids: CASRWDRHDTEAFF.

This clonotype has just a few counts. A single base separates this from a much larger clone, so it may be a read error. Since the CDR3 does not end with the conserved phenylalanine or tryptophan, this likely comes from a read error. CDR3 amino acids: CASSLGDRITDTQYI. The CDR3 DNA reads TGCGCCAGCAGCTTAGGGGACAGGATCACAGATACGCAGTATATT. This chain joins TRBV5-1 and TRBJ2-3, with 8 bases that match TRBD1. CDR1 and CDR2 from the germline V gene are SGHRS and YFSETQ. The trim removed 2 bases at V and 2 bases at J, leaving 4 bases unmatched. The length of the CDR3 is 15 residues.

The table lists this clonotype with many counts. The V and J genes are TRBV9 and TRBJ1-6; 10 nucleotides align to TRBD1. Trimming cost V 4 bases and J 6 bases; bases outside gene matches: 4. Germline CDR1 SGDLS, CDR2 YYNGEE. The CDR3 length is 15 residues. In DNA form, the CDR3 reads TGTGCCAGCAGCCTAAGACAGGGGGCTAATTCACCCCTCCACTTT. Amino acids: CASSLRQGANSPLHF.

There are a few counts of this clonotype. The genes are TRBV5-1 and TRBJ1-1; TRBD1 might be the D (5 bases). V gave up 3 bases and J gave up 5 bases, with 14 bases separating them. The CDR3 contains 14 residues. CDR1 SGHRS and CDR2 YFSETQ come from the germline V gene. The CDR3 DNA reads as TGCGCCAGCAGCTCCGGGACGACCTGGACTGAAGCTTTCTTT. Its protein is CASSSGTTWTEAFF.

The sample holds a few counts of this clonotype. The chain recombines TRBV20-1 with TRBJ2-1, with 8 bases identical to TRBD2. Germline V lookup: CDR1 DFQATT, CDR2 SNEGSKA (reference sequence). V shed 1 base and J 4 bases; nucleotides not matched to a gene: 18. The CDR3 is 19 amino acids. The CDR3 DNA sequence: TGCAGTGCTAGAGGGTCGGGGACTAGAGGCGGGGCGGGTTACAATGAGCAGTTCTTC. Its translation is CSARGSGTRGGAGYNEQFF.

The chain combines TRBV20-1 with TRBJ2-1; possible D gene TRBD2, 7 bases. CDR3 length: 14 amino acids. Between the trimmed V and J ends, which lost 3 bases and 5 bases, there was a span of 14 bases. Germline values: CDR1 DFQATT, CDR2 SNEGSKA (reference sequence). CDR3 in amino acids: CSASVGRGNNEQFF. The CDR3 DNA follows: TGCAGTGCTAGCGTTGGGAGGGGGAACAATGAGCAGTTCTTC.

This clonotype occurred once. The V gene is TRBV4-1, the J gene TRBJ2-7; 9 bases align to TRBD1. Germline lookup yields CDR1 MGHRA and CDR2 YSYEKL. With V trimmed by 2 bases and J by 3 bases, 5 bases remained unmatched. This CDR3 has 15 amino acids. The CDR3 loop reads CASSQHGTGNYEQYF. CDR3 in DNA: TGCGCCAGCAGCCAACACGGGACAGGGAACTACGAGCAGTACTTC.

This clonotype was recorded a few times. The chain links TRBV21-1 to TRBJ2-5. TRBV21-1 is an annotated pseudogene. The CDR3 runs 13 residues. As DNA, the CDR3 is TGTGCCAGCAGCAACCAGGTCAGGGAGACCCAGTACTTC. Translated, it gives CASSNQVRETQYF.

This chain joins TRBV5-4 and TRBJ1-1; 9 bases match TRBD1. The germline V gene has CDR1 SGHNT and CDR2 YYREEE (reference sequence). Trimming took 3 bases from V and 5 from J; bases not matched to a gene: 8. The CDR3 is 15 residues long. The CDR3, as DNA: TGTGCCAGCAGCTCGTGGGGGACAGGGATAACTGAAGCTTTCTTT. Translating gives CASSSWGTGITEAFF.

This clonotype was counted between two and nine times. The J gene is TRBJ2-7, the V gene TRBV10-3, with D possibly being TRBD1 or TRBD2 (6 bases each). The CDR3 loop spans 15 amino acids. The V and J ends lost 10 bases and 6 bases respectively, with 25 bases between them. Germline V gene data show CDR1 as ENHRY and CDR2 as SYGVKD. For the CDR3, the DNA is TGTGCCACCAGACCAGGGGAGGTCCTAGGAAGCGAGCAGTACTTC. Translation gives CATRPGEVLGSEQYF.

This clonotype was found many times. The V and J genes are TRBV7-9 and TRBJ1-2; the D gene is possibly TRBD1 (5 bases). Germline V gives CDR1 SEHNR, CDR2 FQNEAQ (reference sequence). This CDR3 has 12 amino acids. Trimming stripped 0 bases from V and 6 bases from J, with 5 bases between. As DNA, the CDR3 is TGTGCCAGCAGCTTAGCGGGGGATGGCTACACCTTC. Protein sequence: CASSLAGDGYTF.

This clonotype occurred many times. This chain links TRBV7-8 with TRBJ2-7; 9 bases match TRBD2. V gave up 1 base and J gave up 4 bases; unmatched junction bases: 5. CDR3 length: 15 residues. CDR1 is SGHVS and CDR2 is FQNEAQ in the germline V gene. CDR3 protein: CASSLEGTSKYEQYF. CDR3 DNA: TGTGCCAGCAGCTTAGAGGGGACTAGCAAGTACGAGCAGTACTTC.

This chain uses TRBV18 with TRBJ2-1, with D perhaps being TRBD1 or TRBD2 (5 bases each). Trimming removed 3 bases from V and 0 bases from J, with 12 bases in between. This CDR3 has 16 residues. CDR1 and CDR2 from the germline V gene are KGHSH and LQKENI. As DNA, the CDR3 is TGTGCCAGCTCACCCACCGGGACGTACTCCTACAATGAGCAGTTCTTC. Translated: CASSPTGTYSYNEQFF.

There are a few counts of this clonotype. The V and J genes are TRBV20-1 and TRBJ1-2; TRBD1 is a possible D gene (5 bases). CDR1 is DFQATT and CDR2 is SNEGSKA in the germline V gene (reference sequence). This CDR3 region has 16 residues. Trimming pared 1 base from V and 6 bases from J, leaving 21 bases between. The CDR3 here is CSARAYGAAWEHGYTF. DNA for the CDR3: TGCAGTGCTAGAGCCTATGGGGCAGCCTGGGAACATGGCTACACCTTC.

The J gene is TRBJ1-2, the V gene TRBV4-1; D may be TRBD1 (6 bases). Germline CDR1 MGHRA, CDR2 YSYEKL. V gave up 4 bases and J gave up 3 bases, with 21 bases separating them. CDR3 length: 17 residues. The CDR3 region has the DNA TGCGCCAGCAGCCCTTTCAGGGGCACCCGGATTGACTATGGCTACACCTTC. This gives the protein CASSPFRGTRIDYGYTF.

The J gene is TRBJ1-2, the V gene TRBV29-1; D ambiguous. The length of the CDR3 is 11 residues. Trimming took off 6 bases at V and 5 bases at J, with 10 bases between the two ends. Germline V gene lookup returns CDR1 SQVTM and CDR2 ANQGSEA. CDR3 loop: CSVSSPYGYTF. Here the CDR3 DNA reads TGCAGCGTGAGTTCTCCGTATGGCTACACCTTC.

The chain uses TRBV5-5 and TRBJ1-3, with 9 bases matching TRBD1. CDR3 length: 17 residues. Germline V gene lookup returns CDR1 SGHKS and CDR2 YYEKEE (reference sequence). Unmatched junction bases numbered 9, after V lost 4 bases and J lost 1 base. CDR3 residues: CASSPRTDRGSGNTIYF. In DNA, the CDR3 is TGTGCCAGCAGCCCAAGGACCGACAGGGGGTCTGGAAACACCATATATTTT. Variable domain in full (rest from reference TRBV5-5 and TRBJ1-3): DAGVTQSPTHLIKTRGQQVTLRCSPISGHKSVSWYQQVLGQGPQFIFQYYEKEERGRGNFPDRFSARQFPNYSSELNVNALLLGDSALYLCASSPRTDRGSGNTIYFGEGSWLTVV.